This TCR beta chain was found in a study of cytomegalovirus exposure and HLA in healthy donors. Study-wide results and caveats: It was likely that a cluster of highly shared sequence variants was a sequencing artifact.

As regards this clone: Its target is not known.

The CDR3 contains 14 residues. J was trimmed by 6 bases and V by 5 bases; bases with no gene match: 6. CDR1 is MDHEN, CDR2 SYDVKM, per germline. This PCR relied on a set of 60 Vbeta primers and 13 Jbeta primers. Some clones are missing from TCRdb's copy, which holds only in-frame ones; the method was immunoSEQ multiplex PCR. Of about 190,000 clones in the sample, just under 80% were seen once. The V gene is TRBV28, the J gene TRBJ2-1, with 8 positions matching TRBD2. The specimen was PBMCs. The sequence was obtained from a woman aged 25 to 45 in good health and CMV-seropositive. Here the CDR3 reads CASSIGGARNEQFF. The CDR3 coding sequence is TGTGCCAGCAGTATCGGGGGGGCGCGCAATGAGCAGTTCTTC.